This TCR beta chain was sequenced for a study of T cells in Graves' hyperthyroidism and ophthalmopathy. Study-level results: Ophthalmopathy and stable hyperthyroidism were separated by a 13 V-J model.

There were TCR beta CDR3 regions amplified from RNA transcripts. Researchers ran a first-round RT-PCR on the TCR CDR3 using the HTBI primer set. TCRdb re-called the multiplex PCR reads through MiXCR, storing one row per CDR3 protein. In the table there are fewer than 800,000 distinct CDR3 sequences, 16% of which are singletons. This CDR3 region has 14 residues. With V trimmed by 2 bases and J by 4 bases, 3 bases remained unmatched. Germline CDR1 MNHEY, CDR2 SVGEGT. Stable Graves' hyperthyroidism meant no ophthalmopathy progression within 18 months. Uncontrolled infection, other autoimmune disease, pregnancy or lactation led to exclusion. There are a few counts of this clonotype. Its specificity is not known.

This clonotype was obtained from a man between 18 and 29 years old with Graves' hyperthyroidism. The gene calls are TRBV6-2 or TRBV6-3 and TRBJ2-5; TRBD1 matches at 8 bases. The sequenced sample was blood. The CDR3 sequence is CASSYHRGRETQYF. CDR3 sequence (DNA): TGTGCCAGCAGTTACCACAGGGGGAGAGAGACCCAGTACTTC.